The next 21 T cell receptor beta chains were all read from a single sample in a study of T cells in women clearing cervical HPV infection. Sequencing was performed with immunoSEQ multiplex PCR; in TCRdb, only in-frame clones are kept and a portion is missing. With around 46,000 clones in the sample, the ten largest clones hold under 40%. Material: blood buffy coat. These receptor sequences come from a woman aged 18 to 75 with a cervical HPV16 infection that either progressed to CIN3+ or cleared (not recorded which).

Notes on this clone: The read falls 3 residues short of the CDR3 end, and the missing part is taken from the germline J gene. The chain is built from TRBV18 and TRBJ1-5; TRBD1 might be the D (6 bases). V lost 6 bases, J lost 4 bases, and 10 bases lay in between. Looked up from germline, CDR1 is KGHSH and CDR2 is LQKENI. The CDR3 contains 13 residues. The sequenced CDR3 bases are TGTGCCAGCTCGGGAGACAGGAATCAGCCC. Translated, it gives CASSGDRNQP. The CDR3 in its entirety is CASSGDRNQPQHF.

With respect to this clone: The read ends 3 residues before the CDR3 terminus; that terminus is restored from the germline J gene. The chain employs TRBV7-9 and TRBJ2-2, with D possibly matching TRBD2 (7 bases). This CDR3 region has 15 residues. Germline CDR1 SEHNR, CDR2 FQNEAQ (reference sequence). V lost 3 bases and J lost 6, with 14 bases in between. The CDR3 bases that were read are TGTGCCAGCAGCTTCGACAGAGGGGGGGCCGGGGAG. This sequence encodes CASSFDRGGAGE. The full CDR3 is CASSFDRGGAGELFF.

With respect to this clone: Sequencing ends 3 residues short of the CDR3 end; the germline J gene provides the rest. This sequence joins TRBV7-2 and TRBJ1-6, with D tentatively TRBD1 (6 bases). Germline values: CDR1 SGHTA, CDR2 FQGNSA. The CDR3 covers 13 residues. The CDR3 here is CASRGQITFPLHF. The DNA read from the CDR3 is TGTGCCAGCAGAGGACAGATAACATTCCCC.

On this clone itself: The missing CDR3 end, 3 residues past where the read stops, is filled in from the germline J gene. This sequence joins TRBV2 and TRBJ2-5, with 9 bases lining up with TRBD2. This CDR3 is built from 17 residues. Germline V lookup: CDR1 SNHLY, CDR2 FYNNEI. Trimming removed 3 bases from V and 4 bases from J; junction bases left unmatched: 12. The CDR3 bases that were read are TGTGCCAGCAGTGATATGACTAGCGGACCTTTGGGAGAGACC. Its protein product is CASSDMTSGPLGET. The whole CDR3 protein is CASSDMTSGPLGETQYF.

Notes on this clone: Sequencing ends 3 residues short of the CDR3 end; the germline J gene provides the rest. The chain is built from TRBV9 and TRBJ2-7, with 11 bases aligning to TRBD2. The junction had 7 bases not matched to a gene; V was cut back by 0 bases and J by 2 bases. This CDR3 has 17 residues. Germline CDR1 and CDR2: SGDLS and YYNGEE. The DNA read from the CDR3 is TGTGCCAGCAGCGTAGCCCTAGCGGGGGGCGAGACCTACGAG. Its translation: CASSVALAGGETYE. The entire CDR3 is CASSVALAGGETYEQYF.

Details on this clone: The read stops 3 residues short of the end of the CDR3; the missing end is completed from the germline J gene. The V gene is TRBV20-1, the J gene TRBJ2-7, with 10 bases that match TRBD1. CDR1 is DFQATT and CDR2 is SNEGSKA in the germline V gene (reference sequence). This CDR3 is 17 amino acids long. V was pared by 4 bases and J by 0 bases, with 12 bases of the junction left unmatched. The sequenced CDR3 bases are TGCAGTGCTACAAAGGGACAGGGGAATAGCGGCTCCTACGAG. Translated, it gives CSATKGQGNSGSYE. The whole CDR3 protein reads CSATKGQGNSGSYEQYF.

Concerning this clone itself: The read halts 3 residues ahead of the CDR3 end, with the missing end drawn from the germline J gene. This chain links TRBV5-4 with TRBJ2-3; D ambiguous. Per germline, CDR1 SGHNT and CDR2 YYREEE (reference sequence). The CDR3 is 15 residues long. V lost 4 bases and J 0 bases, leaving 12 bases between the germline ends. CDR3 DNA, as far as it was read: TGTGCCAGCAGCGTAGATCTAATGAGCACAGATACG. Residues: CASSVDLMSTDT. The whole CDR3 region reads CASSVDLMSTDTQYF. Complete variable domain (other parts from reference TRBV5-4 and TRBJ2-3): ETGVTQSPTHLIKTRGQQVTLRCSSQSGHNTVSWYQQALGQGPQFIFQYYREEENGRGNFPPRFSGLQFPNYSSELNVNALELDDSALYLCASSVDLMSTDTQYFGPGTRLTVL.

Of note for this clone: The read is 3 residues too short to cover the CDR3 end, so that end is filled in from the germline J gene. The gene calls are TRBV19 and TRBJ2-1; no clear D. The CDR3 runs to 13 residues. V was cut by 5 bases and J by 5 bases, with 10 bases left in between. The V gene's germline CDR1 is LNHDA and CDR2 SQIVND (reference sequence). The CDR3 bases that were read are TGTGCCAGTAGTCTTCAGGCTCACAATGAG. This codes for CASSLQAHNE. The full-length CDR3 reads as CASSLQAHNEQFF. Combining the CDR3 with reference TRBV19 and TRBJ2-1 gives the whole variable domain DGGITQSPKYLFRKEGQNVTLSCEQNLNHDAMYWYRQDPGQGLRLIYYSQIVNDFQKGDIAEGYSVSREKKESFPLTVTSAQKNPTAFYLCASSLQAHNEQFFGPGTRLTVL.

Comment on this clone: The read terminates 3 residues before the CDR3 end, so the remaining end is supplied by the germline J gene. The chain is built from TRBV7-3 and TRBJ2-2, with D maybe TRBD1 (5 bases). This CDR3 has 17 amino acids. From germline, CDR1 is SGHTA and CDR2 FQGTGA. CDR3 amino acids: CASSLRPDLSGANVLFF. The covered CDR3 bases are TGTGCCAGCAGCTTAAGGCCGGACCTCTCTGGGGCCAACGTG.

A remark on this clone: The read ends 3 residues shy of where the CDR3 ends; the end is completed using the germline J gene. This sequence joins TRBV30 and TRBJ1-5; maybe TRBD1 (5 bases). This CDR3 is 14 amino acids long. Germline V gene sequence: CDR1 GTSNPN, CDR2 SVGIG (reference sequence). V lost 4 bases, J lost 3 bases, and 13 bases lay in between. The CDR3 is CAWTKTADNQPQHF. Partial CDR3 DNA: TGTGCCTGGACAAAGACAGCCGACAATCAGCCC. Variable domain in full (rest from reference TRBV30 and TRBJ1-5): SQTIHQWPATLVQPVGSPLSLECTVEGTSNPNLYWYRQAAGRGLQLLFYSVGIGQISSEVPQNLSASRPQDRQFILSSKKLLLSDSGFYLCAWTKTADNQPQHFGDGTRLSIL.

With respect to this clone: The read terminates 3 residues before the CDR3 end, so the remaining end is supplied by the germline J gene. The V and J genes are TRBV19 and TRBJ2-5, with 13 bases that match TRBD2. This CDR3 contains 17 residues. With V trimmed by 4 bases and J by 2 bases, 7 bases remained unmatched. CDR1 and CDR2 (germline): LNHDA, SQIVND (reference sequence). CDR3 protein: CASSKLGLAGVQETQYF. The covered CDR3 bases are TGTGCCAGTAGTAAACTAGGACTAGCGGGGGTTCAAGAGACC.

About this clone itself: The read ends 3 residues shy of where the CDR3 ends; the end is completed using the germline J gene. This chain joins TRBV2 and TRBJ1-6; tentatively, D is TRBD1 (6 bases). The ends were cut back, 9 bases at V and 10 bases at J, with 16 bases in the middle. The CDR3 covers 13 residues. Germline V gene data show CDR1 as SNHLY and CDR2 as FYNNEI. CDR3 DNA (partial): TGTGCCAGTTACCGACAGGTACGATCACCC. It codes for CASYRQVRSP. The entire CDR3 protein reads CASYRQVRSPLHF.

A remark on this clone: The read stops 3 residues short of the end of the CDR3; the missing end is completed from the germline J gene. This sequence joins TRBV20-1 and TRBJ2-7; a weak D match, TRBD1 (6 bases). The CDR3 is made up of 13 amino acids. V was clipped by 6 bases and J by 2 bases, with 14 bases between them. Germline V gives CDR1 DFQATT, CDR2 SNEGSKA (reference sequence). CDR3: CSAQGPPTYEQYF. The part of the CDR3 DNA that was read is TGCAGTGCCCAGGGGCCCCCTACCTACGAG.

The CDR3 here is CASSSSGTGLSAYNSPLFF. The part of the CDR3 DNA that was read is TGTGCCAGTAGCTCGTCTGGGACAGGGCTTTCCGCCTATAATTCACCA. The chain is built from TRBV19 and TRBJ1-4; 9 bases line up with TRBD1. The CDR3 end is not reached by the read, which stops 3 residues before it; the germline J gene fills it in. This CDR3 spans 19 amino acids. Germline V gene lookup returns CDR1 LNHDA and CDR2 SQIVND (reference sequence).

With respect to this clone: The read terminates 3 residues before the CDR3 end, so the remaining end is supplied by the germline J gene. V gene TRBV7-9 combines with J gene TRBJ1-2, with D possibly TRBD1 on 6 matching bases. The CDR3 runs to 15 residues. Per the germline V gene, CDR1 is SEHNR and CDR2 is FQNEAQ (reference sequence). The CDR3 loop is CASSESTGLAYDYTF. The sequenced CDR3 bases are TGTGCCAGCAGCGAGTCCACAGGGTTGGCCTACGAC.

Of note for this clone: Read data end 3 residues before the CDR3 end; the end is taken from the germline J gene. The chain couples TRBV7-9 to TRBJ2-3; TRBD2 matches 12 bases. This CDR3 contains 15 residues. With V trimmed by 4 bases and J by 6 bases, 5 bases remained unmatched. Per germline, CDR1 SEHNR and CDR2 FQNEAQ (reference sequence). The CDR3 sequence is CASSSRTSGGDTQYF. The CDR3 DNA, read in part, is TGTGCCAGCAGCTCAAGAACTAGCGGGGGGGATACG.

The CDR3 is CAWSVQGRQPQHF. CDR3 DNA (partial): TGTGCCTGGAGTGTACAGGGAAGGCAGCCC. The chain carries TRBV30 and TRBJ1-5, with TRBD1 as a possible D gene (6 bases). The DNA ends 3 residues before the CDR3 does, and the rest of the CDR3 is filled in from the germline J gene. There are 13 residues in the CDR3. The germline V and J ends were trimmed by 0 bases and 7 bases, with 10 bases remaining between them. CDR1 is GTSNPN and CDR2 is SVGIG in the germline V gene (reference sequence).

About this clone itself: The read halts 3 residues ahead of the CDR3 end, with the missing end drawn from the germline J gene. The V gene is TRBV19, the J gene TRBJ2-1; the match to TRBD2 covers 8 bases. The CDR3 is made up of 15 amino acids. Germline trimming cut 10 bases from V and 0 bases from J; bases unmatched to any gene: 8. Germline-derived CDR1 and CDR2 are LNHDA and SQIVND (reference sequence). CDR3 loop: CATNRGGSSYNEQFF. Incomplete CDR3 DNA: TGTGCCACTAACCGCGGGGGGAGCTCCTACAATGAG.

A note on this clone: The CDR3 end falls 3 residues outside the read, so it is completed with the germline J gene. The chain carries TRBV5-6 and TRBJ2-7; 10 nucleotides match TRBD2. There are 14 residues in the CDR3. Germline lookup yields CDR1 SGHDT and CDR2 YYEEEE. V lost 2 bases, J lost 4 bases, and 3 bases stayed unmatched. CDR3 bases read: TGTGCCAGCAGCTTTCTAGCGGGAGCTTACGAG. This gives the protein CASSFLAGAYE. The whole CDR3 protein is CASSFLAGAYEQYF. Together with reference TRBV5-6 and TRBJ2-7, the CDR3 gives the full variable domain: DAGVTQSPTHLIKTRGQQVTLRCSPKSGHDTVSWYQQALGQGPQFIFQYYEEEERQRGNFPDRFSGHQFPNYSSELNVNALLLGDSALYLCASSFLAGAYEQYFGPGTRLTVT.

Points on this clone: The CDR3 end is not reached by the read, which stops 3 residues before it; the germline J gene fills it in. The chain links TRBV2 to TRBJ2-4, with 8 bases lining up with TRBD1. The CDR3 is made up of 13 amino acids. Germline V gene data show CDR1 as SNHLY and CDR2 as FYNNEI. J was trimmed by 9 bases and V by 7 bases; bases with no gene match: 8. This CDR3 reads CASTRQGFGIQYF. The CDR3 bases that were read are TGTGCCAGCACGAGACAGGGGTTTGGCATT.

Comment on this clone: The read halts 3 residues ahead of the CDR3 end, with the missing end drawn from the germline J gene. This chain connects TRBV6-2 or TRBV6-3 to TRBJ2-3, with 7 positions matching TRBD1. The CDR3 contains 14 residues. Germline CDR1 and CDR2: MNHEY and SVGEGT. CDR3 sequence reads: CASTIQGMGETQYF. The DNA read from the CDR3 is TGTGCCAGCACCATACAGGGGATGGGAGAGACG.